The 32 T cell receptor beta chains in this list originate from one sample, sequenced in a study of CD8 T cells in ankylosing spondylitis. These receptors have no known antigen. Each CDR3 protein is one row after TCRdb ran MiXCR on the 5' RACE reads. The table has roughly 450,000 distinct CDR3 sequences, about 25% seen once. Study results and limitations: The study identified a TCR beta motif of roughly eight highly homologous variants that appeared characteristic of ankylosing spondylitis blood.

Sequenced: blood, either unsorted or a sorted T cell fraction (not recorded which). The origin of the receptors is a male donor with ankylosing spondylitis.

This rearrangement joins TRBV5-1 to TRBJ2-5; TRBD2 is a possible D gene (6 bases). Germline V gene data show CDR1 as SGHRS and CDR2 as YFSETQ. The CDR3 consists of 16 residues. The V end was cut by 2 bases, the J end by 2 bases, with 16 bases between. CDR3 in amino acids: CASSFVGNSGQETQYF. The CDR3 DNA is TGCGCCAGCAGCTTCGTCGGTAATAGCGGACAAGAGACCCAGTACTTC.

This chain connects TRBV2 to TRBJ2-3, with no clear D. The V and J ends lost 6 bases and 2 bases respectively, with 3 bases between them. CDR3 length: 11 residues. Germline assignment: CDR1 SNHLY and CDR2 FYNNEI. CDR3 bases: TGTGCCAGCAGACTCACAGATACGCAGTATTTT. The encoded protein is CASRLTDTQYF.

This clonotype came up a few times. This chain connects TRBV20-1 to TRBJ2-2, with D unresolved. The CDR3 spans 14 residues. V lost 2 bases to trimming and J lost 4 bases, with 11 bases between them. Germline-derived CDR1 and CDR2 are DFQATT and SNEGSKA (reference sequence). The CDR3 region is CSARPPPSTGELFF. The DNA of the CDR3 is TGCAGTGCTAGACCCCCCCCTTCCACCGGGGAGCTGTTTTTT.

The chain employs TRBV20-1 and TRBJ2-7; 10 bases line up with TRBD2. J was trimmed by 2 bases and V by 0 bases; bases with no gene match: 13. This CDR3 region has 18 residues. Per the germline V gene, CDR1 is DFQATT and CDR2 is SNEGSKA (reference sequence). The CDR3 bases are TGCAGTGCTAGAGATCGCAGCGGGAGGGTTCCCTCTCCCTACGAGCAGTACTTC. This encodes CSARDRSGRVPSPYEQYF.

This clonotype was recorded at least ten times. The chain combines TRBV11-2 with TRBJ2-3; no definite D call. CDR3 length: 14 amino acids. Per germline, CDR1 SGHAT and CDR2 FQNNGV. V was clipped by 3 bases and J by 4 bases, with 11 bases between them. The CDR3 bases are TGTGCCAGCAGCTTCCTACCAGCCCCAGATACGCAGTATTTT. The encoded protein is CASSFLPAPDTQYF.

This clonotype was seen a handful of times. The gene calls are TRBV7-2 and TRBJ2-3; TRBD1 matches 10 bases. Germline V lookup: CDR1 SGHTA, CDR2 FQGNSA. J lost 0 bases, V lost 0 bases, and 9 bases had no gene match. The CDR3 has 19 residues. The CDR3 region is CASSLAGTGASYSTDTQYF. DNA of the CDR3: TGTGCCAGCAGCTTAGCCGGGACAGGGGCTTCCTATAGCACAGATACGCAGTATTTT.

At least ten counts were recorded for this clonotype. V and J are TRBV5-6 and TRBJ2-3; D uncertain. Trimming removed 3 bases at V and 6 bases at J, with 8 bases between. From germline, CDR1 is SGHDT and CDR2 YYEEEE. There are 12 residues in the CDR3. The CDR3 sequence is CASSSRRDTQYF. As DNA, the CDR3 is TGTGCCAGCAGCTCGCGGCGCGATACGCAGTATTTT.

This clonotype was found a few times. The chain has TRBV5-1 and TRBJ2-7, with a possible D match to TRBD1 (5 bases). Per germline, CDR1 SGHRS and CDR2 YFSETQ. The V end was cut by 0 bases, the J end by 2 bases, with 12 bases between. This CDR3 has 15 amino acids. This chain's CDR3 is CASSLVQVYPYEQYV. The CDR3, as DNA: TGCGCCAGCAGCTTGGTACAGGTTTATCCCTACGAGCAGTACGTC.

The chain uses TRBV30 and TRBJ1-1, with a possible D match to TRBD1 (5 bases). The CDR3 length is 11 residues. Looked up from germline, CDR1 is GTSNPN and CDR2 is SVGIG (reference sequence). Trimming cost V 3 bases and J 11 bases, with 13 bases left between them. In DNA form, the CDR3 reads TGTGCCTGGAGCGACAGAACTACGGCTTTCTTT. Amino acids: CAWSDRTTAFF. Based on the CDR3 plus reference TRBV30 and TRBJ1-1, the full variable domain is SQTIHQWPATLVQPVGSPLSLECTVEGTSNPNLYWYRQAAGRGLQLLFYSVGIGQISSEVPQNLSASRPQDRQFILSSKKLLLSDSGFYLCAWSDRTTAFFGQGTRLTVV.

The V and J genes are TRBV7-2 and TRBJ2-1, with 12 bases identical to TRBD2. The CDR3 runs to 17 residues. The V gene's germline CDR1 is SGHTA and CDR2 FQGNSA. J was trimmed by 5 bases and V by 5 bases; bases with no gene match: 10. CDR3 loop: CASSPSPTSGRNNEQFF. The CDR3 DNA reads TGTGCCAGCAGCCCGAGCCCCACTAGCGGGAGGAACAATGAGCAGTTCTTC.

This sequence joins TRBV11-3 and TRBJ1-2; weak D call: TRBD1 (5 bases). Trimming removed 3 bases at V and 2 bases at J, with 13 bases between. Germline lookup yields CDR1 SGHNT and CDR2 YENEEA. There are 15 residues in the CDR3. The CDR3 here is CASSFWGVVNYGYTF. The CDR3, as DNA: TGTGCCAGCAGCTTCTGGGGGGTTGTCAACTATGGCTACACCTTC.

The chain carries TRBV20-1 and TRBJ2-2; TRBD2 matches 8 bases. J lost 0 bases, V lost 1 base, and 13 bases had no gene match. The CDR3 contains 19 residues. CDR1 and CDR2 from the germline V gene are DFQATT and SNEGSKA (reference sequence). The CDR3 nucleotides are TGCAGTGCTAGAGGGAAATGGTGGCTAGCGGGCGCGAACACCGGGGAGCTGTTTTTT. Protein sequence: CSARGKWWLAGANTGELFF.

A few counts support this clonotype. The chain recombines TRBV7-9 with TRBJ2-7, with D hard to call. From germline, CDR1 is SEHNR and CDR2 FQNEAQ (reference sequence). This CDR3 has 11 residues. The ends were cut back, 8 bases at V and 5 bases at J, with 10 bases in the middle. The CDR3 region is CASEGFHEQYF. For the CDR3, the DNA is TGTGCCAGCGAAGGGTTCCACGAGCAGTACTTC.

The rearrangement links TRBV7-6 to TRBJ1-3; D gene uncertain. Trimming removed 1 base from V and 0 bases from J, with 10 bases in between. Germline CDR1 reads SGHVS; CDR2 reads FNYEAQ. This CDR3 comprises 16 residues. CDR3 bases: TGTGCCAGCAGCTTAGGACCCATCAGCTCTGGAAACACCATATATTTT. This gives the protein CASSLGPISSGNTIYF. Looking up the rest from reference TRBV7-6 and TRBJ1-3 gives the full variable domain: GAGVSQSPRYKVTKRGQDVALRCDPISGHVSLYWYRQALGQGPEFLTYFNYEAQQDKSGLPNDRFSAERPEGSISTLTIQRTEQRDSAMYRCASSLGPISSGNTIYFGEGSWLTVV.

The rearrangement joins TRBV11-2 to TRBJ2-7; no clear D. V gave up 4 bases and J gave up 1 base, with 8 bases separating them. The CDR3 has 13 amino acids. Germline CDR1 reads SGHAT; CDR2 reads FQNNGV. CDR3 in amino acids: CASSSVWSYEQYV. The CDR3 nucleotides are TGTGCCAGCAGCTCCGTTTGGTCCTACGAGCAGTACGTC.

This clonotype came up many times. The V call is TRBV7-2, the J call TRBJ2-1; D remains ambiguous. The CDR3 has 13 amino acids. Trimming stripped 5 bases from V and 6 bases from J, with 11 bases between. The germline gives CDR1 SGHTA, CDR2 FQGNSA. CDR3 in amino acids: CASSTRAGNEQFF. CDR3 DNA: TGTGCCAGCAGCACACGAGCTGGCAATGAGCAGTTCTTC.

This clonotype was picked up a small number of times. J is TRBJ2-5 and V is TRBV6-1; a weak D match, TRBD2 (6 bases). V was cut by 0 bases and J by 1 base, with 9 bases left in between. The CDR3 spans 15 residues. The germline gives CDR1 MNHNS, CDR2 SASEGT. This chain's CDR3 is CASSEARGLQETQYF. The CDR3 DNA follows: TGTGCCAGCAGTGAAGCGCGGGGCCTCCAAGAGACCCAGTACTTC.

The rearrangement uses TRBV20-1 and TRBJ2-1, with D hard to call. The germline gives CDR1 DFQATT, CDR2 SNEGSKA (reference sequence). CDR3 length: 14 residues. V was clipped by 6 bases and J by 0 bases, with 12 bases between them. CDR3 nucleotides: TGCAGTGCACCCAGGACCGCCTCCTACAATGAGCAGTTCTTC. It is translated as CSAPRTASYNEQFF.

In DNA form, the CDR3 reads TGTGCCAGCACCCCCGCACGAATTACTGGTAATGAGCAGTTCTTC. As protein: CASTPARITGNEQFF. V and J are TRBV2 and TRBJ2-1; D is ambiguous. Germline lookup yields CDR1 SNHLY and CDR2 FYNNEI. The ends were cut back, 7 bases at V and 7 bases at J, with 20 bases in the middle. The CDR3 consists of 15 residues.

This clonotype appeared a few times. The chain is built from TRBV24-1 and TRBJ1-2, with D possibly TRBD1 on 5 matching bases. This CDR3 spans 13 amino acids. V gave up 1 base and J gave up 8 bases, with 10 bases separating them. The germline gives CDR1 KGHDR, CDR2 SFDVKD. CDR3 nucleotide sequence: TGTGCCACCAGTGATTTCGGACAAGACGGCTACACCTTC. Translation gives CATSDFGQDGYTF.

The chain uses TRBV20-1 and TRBJ1-5; perhaps TRBD1 as D (5 bases). V was trimmed by 6 bases and J by 1 base, leaving 10 bases between them. This CDR3 spans 13 amino acids. The germline V gene has CDR1 DFQATT and CDR2 SNEGSKA (reference sequence). Here the CDR3 DNA reads TGCAGTGCCGTGCGGGACAGCAATCAGCCCCAGCATTTT. Translation: CSAVRDSNQPQHF.

The chain is built from TRBV7-9 and TRBJ1-2; D ambiguous. The germline CDR1 and CDR2 sequences are SEHNR and FQNEAQ (reference sequence). This CDR3 region has 13 residues. The germline V and J ends were trimmed by 1 base and 5 bases, with 8 bases remaining between them. The CDR3 reads CASSLGPHYGYTF. DNA for the CDR3: TGTGCCAGCAGCTTAGGGCCACATTATGGCTACACCTTC.

This rearrangement joins TRBV11-2 to TRBJ1-2; D is unresolved. The CDR3 covers 18 residues. Germline V gene sequence: CDR1 SGHAT, CDR2 FQNNGV. The germline V and J ends were trimmed by 1 base and 5 bases, with 23 bases remaining between them. The CDR3, as DNA: TGTGCCAGCAGCTTAGGAAAAGTGTTCAGTCTGGATGAATATGGCTACACCTTC. Protein: CASSLGKVFSLDEYGYTF.

This chain uses TRBV7-6 with TRBJ2-1, with 12 bases fitting TRBD1. This CDR3 is 16 amino acids long. Germline V gene sequence: CDR1 SGHVS, CDR2 FNYEAQ. After removal of 2 bases from V and 10 bases from J, the junction contained 9 bases not matched to a gene. The chain's CDR3 is CASSLTGTGGRREQFF. The CDR3 DNA reads as TGTGCCAGCAGCTTAACCGGGACAGGGGGCCGGAGGGAGCAGTTCTTC. Full variable domain (remainder filled in from reference TRBV7-6 and TRBJ2-1): GAGVSQSPRYKVTKRGQDVALRCDPISGHVSLYWYRQALGQGPEFLTYFNYEAQQDKSGLPNDRFSAERPEGSISTLTIQRTEQRDSAMYRCASSLTGTGGRREQFFGPGTRLTVL.

This rearrangement joins TRBV11-2 to TRBJ2-2; D may correspond to TRBD1 or TRBD2 (5 bases each). This CDR3 contains 14 residues. The germline gives CDR1 SGHAT, CDR2 FQNNGV. Trimming removed 0 bases at V and 6 bases at J, with 8 bases between. The CDR3 here is CASSLEGRAGELFF. CDR3 bases: TGTGCCAGCAGCTTAGAGGGGCGGGCCGGGGAGCTGTTTTTT.

This clonotype appeared once. V gene TRBV7-2 combines with J gene TRBJ2-2, with D maybe TRBD1 (6 bases). CDR1 SGHTA and CDR2 FQGNSA come from the germline V gene. This CDR3 is 14 amino acids long. V was pared by 5 bases and J by 7 bases, with 14 bases between. The DNA for the CDR3 is TGTGCCAGCAGCCCGTACAGGGTTGGCGGGGAGCTGTTTTTT. Amino acids: CASSPYRVGGELFF.

For the CDR3, the DNA is TGTGCCAGCAGTTCCCGGATAGCGGGAGTAGCAGATACGCAGTATTTT. Translation: CASSSRIAGVADTQYF. The chain uses TRBV12-3 or TRBV12-4 and TRBJ2-3; 9 bases are a match to TRBD2. The CDR3 loop spans 16 amino acids. V was clipped by 4 bases and J by 4 bases; unmatched bases: 9.

This chain uses TRBV29-1 with TRBJ1-1; tentatively, D is TRBD1 (6 bases). Trimming pared 4 bases from V and 0 bases from J, leaving 9 bases between. Per the germline V gene, CDR1 is SQVTM and CDR2 is ANQGSEA. This CDR3 contains 13 residues. DNA of the CDR3: TGCAGCGTTGCTACAGGGTTGAACACTGAAGCTTTCTTT. The encoded protein is CSVATGLNTEAFF.

In its sample, this clonotype was seen once. The chain joins TRBV3-1 to TRBJ2-7; tentative D call: TRBD1 (5 bases). The CDR3 has 15 amino acids. Trimming took off 0 bases at V and 0 bases at J, with 9 bases between the two ends. Germline V gene lookup returns CDR1 LGHDT and CDR2 YNNKEL (reference sequence). CDR3 in DNA: TGTGCCAGCAGCCAAGATGCAGGGCACTCCTACGAGCAGTACTTC. This translates into CASSQDAGHSYEQYF.

This clonotype was recorded at least ten times. The V call is TRBV20-1, the J call TRBJ2-5; 8 positions match TRBD2. J gave up 1 base and V 6 bases, and 4 bases lay outside the gene matches. In germline, CDR1 is DFQATT, CDR2 SNEGSKA (reference sequence). This CDR3 has 13 amino acids. The CDR3 DNA follows: TGCAGTGCGCCGACTAGCGCCCAAGAGACCCAGTACTTC. Translation gives CSAPTSAQETQYF.

This clonotype came up once. V is TRBV10-1 and J is TRBJ2-3, with D perhaps matching TRBD1 (5 bases). This CDR3 has 15 amino acids. Between the trimmed V and J ends, which lost 3 bases and 0 bases, there was a span of 10 bases. CDR1 and CDR2 from the germline V gene are WNHNN and SYGVQD (reference sequence). This chain's CDR3 is CASSDGRASTDTQYF. The DNA of the CDR3 is TGCGCCAGCAGTGATGGCAGGGCAAGCACAGATACGCAGTATTTT.

The chain uses TRBV12-3 or TRBV12-4 and TRBJ2-1; D gene unclear. The V and J ends lost 6 bases and 7 bases respectively, with 10 bases between them. The CDR3 has 12 amino acids. The CDR3 sequence: CASSRRVNEQFF. The CDR3 DNA follows: TGTGCCAGCAGCCGACGGGTAAATGAGCAGTTCTTC.